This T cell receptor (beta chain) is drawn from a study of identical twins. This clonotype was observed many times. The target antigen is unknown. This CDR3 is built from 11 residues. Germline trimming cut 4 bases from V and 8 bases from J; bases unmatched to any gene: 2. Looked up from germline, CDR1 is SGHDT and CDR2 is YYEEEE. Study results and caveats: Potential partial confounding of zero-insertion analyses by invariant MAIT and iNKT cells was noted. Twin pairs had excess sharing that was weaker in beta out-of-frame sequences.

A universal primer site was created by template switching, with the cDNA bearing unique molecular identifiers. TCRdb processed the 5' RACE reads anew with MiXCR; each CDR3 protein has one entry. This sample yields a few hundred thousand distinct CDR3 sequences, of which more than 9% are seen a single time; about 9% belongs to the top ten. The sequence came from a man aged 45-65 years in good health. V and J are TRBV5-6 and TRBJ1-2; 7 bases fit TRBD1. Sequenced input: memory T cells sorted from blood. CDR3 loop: CASSNRGGYTF. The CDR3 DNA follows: TGTGCCAGCAGCAACAGGGGAGGCTACACCTTC.